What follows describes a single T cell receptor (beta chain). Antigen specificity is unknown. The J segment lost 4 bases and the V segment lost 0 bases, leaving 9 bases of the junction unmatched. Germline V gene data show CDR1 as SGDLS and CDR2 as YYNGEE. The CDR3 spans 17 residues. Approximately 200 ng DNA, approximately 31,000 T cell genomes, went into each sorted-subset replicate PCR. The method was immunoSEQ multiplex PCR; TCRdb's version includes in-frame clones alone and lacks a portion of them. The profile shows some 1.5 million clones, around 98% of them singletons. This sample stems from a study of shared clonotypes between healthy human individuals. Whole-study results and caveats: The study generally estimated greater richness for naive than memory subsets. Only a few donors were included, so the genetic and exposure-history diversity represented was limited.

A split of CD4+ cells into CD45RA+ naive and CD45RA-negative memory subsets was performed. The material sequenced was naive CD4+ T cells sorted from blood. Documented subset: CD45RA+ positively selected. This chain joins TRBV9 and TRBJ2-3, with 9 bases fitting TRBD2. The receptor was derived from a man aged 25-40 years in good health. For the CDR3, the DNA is TGTGCCAGCAGCGTAGCGGGTGGGGGACTAGCTGCAGATACGCAGTATTTT. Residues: CASSVAGGGLAADTQYF.